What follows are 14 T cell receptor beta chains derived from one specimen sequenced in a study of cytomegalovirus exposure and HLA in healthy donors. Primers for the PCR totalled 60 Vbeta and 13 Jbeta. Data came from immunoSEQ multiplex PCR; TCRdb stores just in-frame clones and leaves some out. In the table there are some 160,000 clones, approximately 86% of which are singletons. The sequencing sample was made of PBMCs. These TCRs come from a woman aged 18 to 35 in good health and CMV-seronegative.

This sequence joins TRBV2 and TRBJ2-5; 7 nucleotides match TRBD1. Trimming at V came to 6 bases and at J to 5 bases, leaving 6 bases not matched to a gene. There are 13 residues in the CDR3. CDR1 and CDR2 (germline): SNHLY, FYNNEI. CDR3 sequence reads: CASRGTAAETQYF. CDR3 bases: TGTGCCAGCAGGGGGACAGCCGCCGAGACCCAGTACTTC.

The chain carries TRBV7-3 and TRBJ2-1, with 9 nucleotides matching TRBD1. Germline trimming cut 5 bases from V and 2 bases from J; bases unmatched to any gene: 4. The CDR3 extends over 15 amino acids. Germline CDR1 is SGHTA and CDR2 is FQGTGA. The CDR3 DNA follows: TGTGCCAGCAGCGAGGGACAGGGCACCTACAATGAGCAGTTCTTC. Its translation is CASSEGQGTYNEQFF.

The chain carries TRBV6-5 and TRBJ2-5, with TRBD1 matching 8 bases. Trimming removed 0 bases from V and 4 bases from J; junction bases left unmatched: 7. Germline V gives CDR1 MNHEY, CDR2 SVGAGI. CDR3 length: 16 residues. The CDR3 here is CASSYSGRGLGETQYF. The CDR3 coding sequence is TGTGCCAGCAGTTACTCCGGCAGGGGGCTCGGAGAGACCCAGTACTTC.

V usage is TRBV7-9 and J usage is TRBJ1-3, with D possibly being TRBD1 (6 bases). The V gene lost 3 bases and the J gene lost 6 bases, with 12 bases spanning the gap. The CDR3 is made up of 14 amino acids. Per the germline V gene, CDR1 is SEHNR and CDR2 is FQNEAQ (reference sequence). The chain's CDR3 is CASSLTGSVNTIYF. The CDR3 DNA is TGTGCCAGCAGCTTGACAGGAAGTGTAAACACCATATATTTT. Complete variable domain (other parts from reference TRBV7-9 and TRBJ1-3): DTGVSQNPRHKITKRGQNVTFRCDPISEHNRLYWYRQTLGQGPEFLTYFQNEAQLEKSRLLSDRFSAERPKGSFSTLEIQRTEQGDSAMYLCASSLTGSVNTIYFGEGSWLTVV.

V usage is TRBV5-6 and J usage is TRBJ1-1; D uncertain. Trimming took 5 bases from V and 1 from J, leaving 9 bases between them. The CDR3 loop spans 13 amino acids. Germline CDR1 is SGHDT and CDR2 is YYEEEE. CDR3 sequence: CASSQTANTEAFF. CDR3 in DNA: TGTGCCAGCAGTCAAACTGCGAACACTGAAGCTTTCTTT.

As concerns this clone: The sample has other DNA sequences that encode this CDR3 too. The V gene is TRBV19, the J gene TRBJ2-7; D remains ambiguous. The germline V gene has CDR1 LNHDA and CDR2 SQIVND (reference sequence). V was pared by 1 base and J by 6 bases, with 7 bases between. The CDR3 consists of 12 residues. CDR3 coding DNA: TGTGCCAGTAGTATAGGGGCGTCCGAGCAGTACTTC. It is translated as CASSIGASEQYF.

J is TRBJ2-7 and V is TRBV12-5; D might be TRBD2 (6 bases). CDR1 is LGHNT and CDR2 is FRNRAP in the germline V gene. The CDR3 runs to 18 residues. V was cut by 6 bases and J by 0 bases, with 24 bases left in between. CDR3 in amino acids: CASGRHPVQATSSYEQYF. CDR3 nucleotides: TGTGCTAGTGGCCGGCACCCGGTTCAAGCGACTAGCTCCTACGAGCAGTACTTC.

The CDR3 DNA is TGCGCCAGCAGCGGGGGGGCCACGAACACCGGGGAGCTGTTTTTT. Protein product: CASSGGATNTGELFF. The V gene is TRBV5-1, the J gene TRBJ2-2, with D perhaps TRBD2 (7 bases). Trimming pared 4 bases from V and 0 bases from J, leaving 10 bases between. The CDR3 loop spans 15 amino acids. The germline V gene has CDR1 SGHRS and CDR2 YFSETQ.

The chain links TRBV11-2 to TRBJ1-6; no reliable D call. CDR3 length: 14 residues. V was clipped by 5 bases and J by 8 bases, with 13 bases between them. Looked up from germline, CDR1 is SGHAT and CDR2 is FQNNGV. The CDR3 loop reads CASSPNNSDSPLHF. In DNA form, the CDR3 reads TGTGCCAGCAGCCCGAATAACTCGGATTCACCCCTCCACTTT.

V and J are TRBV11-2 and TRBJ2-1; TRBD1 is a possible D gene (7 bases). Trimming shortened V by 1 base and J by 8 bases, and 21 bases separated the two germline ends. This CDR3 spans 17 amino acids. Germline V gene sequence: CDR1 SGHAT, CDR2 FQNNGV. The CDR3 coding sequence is TGTGCCAGCAGCTTAGCGAGGGGGCTAGCGAGGGCCCATGAGCAGTTCTTC. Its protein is CASSLARGLARAHEQFF.

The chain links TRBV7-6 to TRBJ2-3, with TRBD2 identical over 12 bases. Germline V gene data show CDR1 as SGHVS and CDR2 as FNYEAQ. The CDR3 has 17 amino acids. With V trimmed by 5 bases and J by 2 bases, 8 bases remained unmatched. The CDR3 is CASSLLGLAGSTDTQYF. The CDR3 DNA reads TGTGCCAGCAGCCTACTCGGACTAGCGGGATCCACAGATACGCAGTATTTT. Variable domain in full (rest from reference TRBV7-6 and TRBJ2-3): GAGVSQSPRYKVTKRGQDVALRCDPISGHVSLYWYRQALGQGPEFLTYFNYEAQQDKSGLPNDRFSAERPEGSISTLTIQRTEQRDSAMYRCASSLLGLAGSTDTQYFGPGTRLTVL.

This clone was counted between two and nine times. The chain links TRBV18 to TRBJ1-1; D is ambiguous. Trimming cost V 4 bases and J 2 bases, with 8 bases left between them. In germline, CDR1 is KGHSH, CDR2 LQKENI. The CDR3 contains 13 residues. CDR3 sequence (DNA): TGTGCCAGCTCACTGGGAGATAACACTGAAGCTTTCTTT. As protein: CASSLGDNTEAFF.

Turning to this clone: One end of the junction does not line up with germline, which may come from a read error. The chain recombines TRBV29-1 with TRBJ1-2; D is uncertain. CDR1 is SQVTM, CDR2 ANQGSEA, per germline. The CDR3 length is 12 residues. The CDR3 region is CSVLEENYGYPF. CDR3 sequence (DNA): TGCAGCGTCTTAGAAGAGAACTATGGCTACCCCTTC.

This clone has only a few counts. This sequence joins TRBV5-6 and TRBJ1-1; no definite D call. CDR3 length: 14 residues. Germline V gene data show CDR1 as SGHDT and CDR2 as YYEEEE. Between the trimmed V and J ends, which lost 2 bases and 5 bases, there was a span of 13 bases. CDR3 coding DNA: TGTGCCAGCAGCTTCGAGGGAGGAAGGACTGAAGCTTTCTTT. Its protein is CASSFEGGRTEAFF. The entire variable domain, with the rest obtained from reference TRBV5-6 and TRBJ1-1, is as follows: DAGVTQSPTHLIKTRGQQVTLRCSPKSGHDTVSWYQQALGQGPQFIFQYYEEEERQRGNFPDRFSGHQFPNYSSELNVNALLLGDSALYLCASSFEGGRTEAFFGQGTRLTVV.